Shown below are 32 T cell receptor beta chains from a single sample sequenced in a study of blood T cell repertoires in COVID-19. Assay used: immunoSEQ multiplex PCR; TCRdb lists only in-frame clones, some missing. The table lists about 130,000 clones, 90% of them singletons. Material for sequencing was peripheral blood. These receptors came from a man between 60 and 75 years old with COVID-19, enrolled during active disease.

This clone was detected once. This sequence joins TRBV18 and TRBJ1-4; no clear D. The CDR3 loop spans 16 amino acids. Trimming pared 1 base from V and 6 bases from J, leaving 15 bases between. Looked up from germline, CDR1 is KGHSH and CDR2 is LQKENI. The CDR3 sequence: CASSPRTLRTDEKLFF. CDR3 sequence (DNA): TGTGCCAGCTCACCACGGACTTTAAGGACGGATGAAAAACTGTTTTTT.

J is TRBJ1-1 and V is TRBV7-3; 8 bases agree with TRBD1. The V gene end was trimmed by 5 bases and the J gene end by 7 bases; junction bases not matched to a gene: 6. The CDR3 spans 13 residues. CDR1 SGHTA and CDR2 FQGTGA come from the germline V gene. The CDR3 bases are TGTGCCAGCAGCCCCCGGACAGGGAGTGAAGCTTTCTTT. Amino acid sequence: CASSPRTGSEAFF.

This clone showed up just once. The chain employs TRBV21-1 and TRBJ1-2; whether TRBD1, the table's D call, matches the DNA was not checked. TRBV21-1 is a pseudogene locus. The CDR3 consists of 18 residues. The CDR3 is CASSCDRGQDRGPYGYTF. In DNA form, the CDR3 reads TGTGCCAGCAGCTGCGACAGGGGGCAGGATAGAGGGCCTTATGGCTACACCTTC.

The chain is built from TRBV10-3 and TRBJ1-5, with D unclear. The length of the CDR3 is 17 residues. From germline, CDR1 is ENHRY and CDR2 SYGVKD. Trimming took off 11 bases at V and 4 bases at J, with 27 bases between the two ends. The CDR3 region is CAFQDRRVDSKNQPQHF. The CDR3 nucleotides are TGTGCCTTTCAGGATCGGAGGGTGGATTCCAAAAATCAGCCCCAGCATTTT.

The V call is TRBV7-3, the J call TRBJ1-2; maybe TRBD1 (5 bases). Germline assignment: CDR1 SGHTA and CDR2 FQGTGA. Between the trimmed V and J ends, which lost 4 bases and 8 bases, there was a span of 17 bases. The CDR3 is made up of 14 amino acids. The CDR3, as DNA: TGTGCCAGCAGCTCCGCCGGGTTCGGGGGAGGCTACACCTTC. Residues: CASSSAGFGGGYTF.

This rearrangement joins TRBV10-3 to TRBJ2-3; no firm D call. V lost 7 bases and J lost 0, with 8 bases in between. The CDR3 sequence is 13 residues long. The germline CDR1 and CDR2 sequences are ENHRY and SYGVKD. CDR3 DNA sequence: TGTGCCATCAAAAGCCCCAGCACAGATACGCAGTATTTT. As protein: CAIKSPSTDTQYF.

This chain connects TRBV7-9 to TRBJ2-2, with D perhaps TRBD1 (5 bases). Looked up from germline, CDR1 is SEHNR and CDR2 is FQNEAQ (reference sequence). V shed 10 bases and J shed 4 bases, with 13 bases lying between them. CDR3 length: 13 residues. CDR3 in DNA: TGTGCCATCAGGGTCTCGGGCACCGGGGAGCTGTTTTTT. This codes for CAIRVSGTGELFF.

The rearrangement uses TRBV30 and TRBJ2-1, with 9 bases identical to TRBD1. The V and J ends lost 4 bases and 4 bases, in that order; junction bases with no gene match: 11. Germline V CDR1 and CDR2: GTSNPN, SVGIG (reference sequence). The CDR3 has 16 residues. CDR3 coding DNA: TGTGCCTGGATCCCCACGGGACAGGGTTCTTACAATGAGCAGTTCTTC. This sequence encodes CAWIPTGQGSYNEQFF.

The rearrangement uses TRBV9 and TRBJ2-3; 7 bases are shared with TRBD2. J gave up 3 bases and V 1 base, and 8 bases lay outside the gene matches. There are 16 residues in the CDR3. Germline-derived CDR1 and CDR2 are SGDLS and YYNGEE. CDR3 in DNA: TGTGCCAGCAGCGTAAGGGCGGGAGTGGGGACAGATACGCAGTATTTT. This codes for CASSVRAGVGTDTQYF.

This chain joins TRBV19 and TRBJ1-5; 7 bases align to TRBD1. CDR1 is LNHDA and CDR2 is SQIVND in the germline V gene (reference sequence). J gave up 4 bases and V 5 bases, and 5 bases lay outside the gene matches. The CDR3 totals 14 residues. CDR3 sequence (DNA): TGTGCCAGTAGTCTCCGGGACAGAAATCAGCCCCAGCATTTT. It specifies CASSLRDRNQPQHF.

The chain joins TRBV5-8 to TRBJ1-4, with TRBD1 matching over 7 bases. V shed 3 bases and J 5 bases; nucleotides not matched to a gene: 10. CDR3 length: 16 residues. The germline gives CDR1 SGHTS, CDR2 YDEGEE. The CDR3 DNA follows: TGTGCCAGCAGCTCATTTCGACAGGGACTCAATGAAAAACTGTTTTTT. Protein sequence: CASSSFRQGLNEKLFF. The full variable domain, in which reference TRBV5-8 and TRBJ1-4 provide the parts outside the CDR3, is EAGVTQSPTHLIKTRGQQATLRCSPISGHTSVYWYQQALGLGLQFLLWYDEGEERNRGNFPPRFSGRQFPNYSSELNVNALELEDSALYLCASSSFRQGLNEKLFFGSGTQLSVL.

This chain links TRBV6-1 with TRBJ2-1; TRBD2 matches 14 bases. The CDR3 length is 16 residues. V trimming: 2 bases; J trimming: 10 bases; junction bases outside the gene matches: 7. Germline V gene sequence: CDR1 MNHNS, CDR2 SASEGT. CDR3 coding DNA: TGTGCCAGCAGTGAAAGTGGGACTAGCGGGAGTGGGGAGCAGTTCTTC. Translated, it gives CASSESGTSGSGEQFF.

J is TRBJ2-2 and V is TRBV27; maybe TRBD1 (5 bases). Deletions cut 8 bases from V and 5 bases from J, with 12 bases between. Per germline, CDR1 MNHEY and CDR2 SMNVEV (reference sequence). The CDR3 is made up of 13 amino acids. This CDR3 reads CASQVGRTGELFF. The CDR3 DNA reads TGTGCCAGCCAGGTGGGGCGGACCGGGGAGCTGTTTTTT.

The CDR3 spells CASSLERGRTDTQYF. CDR3 nucleotides: TGTGCCAGCAGTTTGGAGCGGGGCCGCACAGATACGCAGTATTTT. This chain joins TRBV28 and TRBJ2-3; 7 nucleotides agree with TRBD2. The germline V gene encodes CDR1 MDHEN and CDR2 SYDVKM. The CDR3 extends over 15 amino acids. V dropped 3 bases and J dropped 1; count of bases not matched to a gene: 4.

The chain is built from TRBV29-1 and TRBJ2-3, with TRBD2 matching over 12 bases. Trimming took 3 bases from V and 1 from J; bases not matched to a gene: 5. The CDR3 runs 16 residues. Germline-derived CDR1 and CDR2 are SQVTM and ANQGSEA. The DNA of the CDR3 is TGCAGCGTTGACCGACTAGCGGGAGTCGGCACAGATACGCAGTATTTT. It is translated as CSVDRLAGVGTDTQYF.

CDR3 amino acids: CASSLVVPSGYNEQFF. CDR3 DNA: TGTGCCAGCAGCTTAGTGGTTCCTAGCGGGTACAATGAGCAGTTCTTC. The rearrangement joins TRBV7-8 to TRBJ2-1; 8 nucleotides align to TRBD2. V was pared by 1 base and J by 4 bases, with 6 bases of the junction left unmatched. The CDR3 consists of 16 residues. Germline values: CDR1 SGHVS, CDR2 FQNEAQ. The variable domain in full, with the rest retrieved from reference TRBV7-8 and TRBJ2-1, is GAGVSQSPRYKVAKRGQDVALRCDPISGHVSLFWYQQALGQGPEFLTYFQNEAQLDKSGLPSDRFFAERPEGSVSTLKIQRTQQEDSAVYLCASSLVVPSGYNEQFFGPGTRLTVL.

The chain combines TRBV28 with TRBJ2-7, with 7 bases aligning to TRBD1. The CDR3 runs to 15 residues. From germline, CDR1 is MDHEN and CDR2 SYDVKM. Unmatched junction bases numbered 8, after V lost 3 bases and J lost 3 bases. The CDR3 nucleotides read TGTGCCAGCAGTTTCACAGGGGAAAGGAGCTACGAGCAGTACTTC. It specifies CASSFTGERSYEQYF.

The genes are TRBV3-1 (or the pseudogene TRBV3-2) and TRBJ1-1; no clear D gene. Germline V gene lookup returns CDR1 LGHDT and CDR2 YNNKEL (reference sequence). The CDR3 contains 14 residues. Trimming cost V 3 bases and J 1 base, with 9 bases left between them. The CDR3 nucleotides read TGTGCCAGCAGCCACTCCTCAGGGAACACTGAAGCTTTCTTT. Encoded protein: CASSHSSGNTEAFF.

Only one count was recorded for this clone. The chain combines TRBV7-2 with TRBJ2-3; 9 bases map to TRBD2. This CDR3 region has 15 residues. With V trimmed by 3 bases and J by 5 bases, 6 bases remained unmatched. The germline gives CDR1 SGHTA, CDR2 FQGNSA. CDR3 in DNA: TGTGCCAGCAGCTTGCAGGCGGGAGGGCAAGATACGCAGTATTTT. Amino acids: CASSLQAGGQDTQYF.

The CDR3 spells CASRATGTTGANVLTF. The DNA for the CDR3 is TGTGCCAGCCGCGCGACCGGGACAACTGGGGCCAACGTCCTGACTTTC. This chain links TRBV11-3 with TRBJ2-6, with D possibly matching TRBD1 (6 bases). This CDR3 is built from 16 residues. V dropped 8 bases and J dropped 2 bases, with 16 bases sitting between them. The V gene's germline CDR1 is SGHNT and CDR2 YENEEA.

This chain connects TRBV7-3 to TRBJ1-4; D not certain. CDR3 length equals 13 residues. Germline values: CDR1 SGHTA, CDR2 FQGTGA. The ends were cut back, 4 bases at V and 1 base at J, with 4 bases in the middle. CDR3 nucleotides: TGTGCCAGCAGCTCCGGAACTAATGAAAAACTGTTTTTT. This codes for CASSSGTNEKLFF.

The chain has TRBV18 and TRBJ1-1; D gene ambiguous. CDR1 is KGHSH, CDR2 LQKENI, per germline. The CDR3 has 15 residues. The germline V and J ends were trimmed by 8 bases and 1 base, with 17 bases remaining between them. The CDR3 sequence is CASVPGLATNTEAFF. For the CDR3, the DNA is TGTGCCAGCGTCCCGGGGTTGGCAACGAACACTGAAGCTTTCTTT.

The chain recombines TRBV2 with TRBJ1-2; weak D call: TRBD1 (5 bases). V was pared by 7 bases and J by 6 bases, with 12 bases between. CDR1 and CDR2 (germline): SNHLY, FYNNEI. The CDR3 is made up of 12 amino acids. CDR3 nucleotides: TGTGCCAGCACCAGGACACTGGATGGCTACACCTTC. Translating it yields CASTRTLDGYTF.

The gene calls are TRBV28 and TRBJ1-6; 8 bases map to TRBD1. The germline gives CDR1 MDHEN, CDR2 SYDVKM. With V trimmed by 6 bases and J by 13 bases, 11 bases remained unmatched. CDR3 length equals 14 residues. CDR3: CASSPGTGDLPLHF. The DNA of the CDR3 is TGTGCCAGCAGCCCCGGGACAGGCGATCTCCCCCTCCACTTT.

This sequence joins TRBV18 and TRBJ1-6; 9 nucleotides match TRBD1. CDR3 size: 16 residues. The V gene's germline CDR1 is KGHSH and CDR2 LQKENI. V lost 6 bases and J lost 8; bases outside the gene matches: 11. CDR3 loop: CASSRGSTGGYSPLHF. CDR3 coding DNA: TGTGCCAGCTCCCGCGGGTCGACAGGGGGTTATTCACCCCTCCACTTT.

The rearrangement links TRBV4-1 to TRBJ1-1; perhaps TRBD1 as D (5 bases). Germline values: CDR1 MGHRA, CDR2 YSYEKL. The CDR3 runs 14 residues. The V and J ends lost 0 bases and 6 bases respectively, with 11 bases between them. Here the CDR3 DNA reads TGCGCCAGCAGCCAAGATCAAAGGGGCGCTGAAGCTTTCTTT. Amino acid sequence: CASSQDQRGAEAFF.

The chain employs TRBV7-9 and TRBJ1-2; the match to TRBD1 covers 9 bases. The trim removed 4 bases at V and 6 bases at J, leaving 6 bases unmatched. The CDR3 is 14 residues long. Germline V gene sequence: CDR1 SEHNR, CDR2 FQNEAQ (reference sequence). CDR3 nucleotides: TGTGCCAGCAGCTCGTCCCGGGACAGGGATGGCTACACCTTC. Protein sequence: CASSSSRDRDGYTF. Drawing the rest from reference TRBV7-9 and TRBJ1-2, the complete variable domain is DTGVSQNPRHKITKRGQNVTFRCDPISEHNRLYWYRQTLGQGPEFLTYFQNEAQLEKSRLLSDRFSAERPKGSFSTLEIQRTEQGDSAMYLCASSSSRDRDGYTFGSGTRLTVV.

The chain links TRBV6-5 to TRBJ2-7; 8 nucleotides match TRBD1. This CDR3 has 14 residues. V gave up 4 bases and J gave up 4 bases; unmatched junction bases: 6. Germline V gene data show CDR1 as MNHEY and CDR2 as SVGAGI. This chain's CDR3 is CASSSGTGWYEQYF. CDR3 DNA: TGTGCCAGCAGTTCGGGGACAGGATGGTACGAGCAGTACTTC.

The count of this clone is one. CDR3 bases: TGTGCCAGCAGCCAAGGGGTAGCGGAGAACACCGGGGAGCTGTTTTTT. Translating it yields CASSQGVAENTGELFF. V and J are TRBV14 and TRBJ2-2; the D gene is possibly TRBD2 (6 bases). Germline V lookup: CDR1 SGHDN, CDR2 FVKESK. The CDR3 sequence is 16 residues long. V lost 1 base and J 1 base, leaving 10 bases between the germline ends.

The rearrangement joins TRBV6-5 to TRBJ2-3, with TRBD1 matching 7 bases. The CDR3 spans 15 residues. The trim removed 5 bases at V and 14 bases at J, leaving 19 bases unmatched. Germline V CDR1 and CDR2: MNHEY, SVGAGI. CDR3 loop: CASSPLGARTGRRYF. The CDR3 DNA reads TGTGCCAGCAGTCCCTTGGGAGCTAGGACAGGTCGGAGGTATTTT.

CDR3 DNA sequence: TGTGCCAGCAGCTTATACAGGGGAAGGGAGACCCAGTACTTC. Protein: CASSLYRGRETQYF. The gene calls are TRBV7-2 and TRBJ2-5, with TRBD1 identical over 7 bases. V gave up 2 bases and J gave up 5 bases; unmatched junction bases: 5. Germline lookup yields CDR1 SGHTA and CDR2 FQGNSA. The length of the CDR3 is 14 residues.

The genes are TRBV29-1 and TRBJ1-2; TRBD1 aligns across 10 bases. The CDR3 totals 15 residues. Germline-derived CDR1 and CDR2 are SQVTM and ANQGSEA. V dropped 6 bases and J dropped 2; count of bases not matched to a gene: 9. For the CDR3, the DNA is TGCAGCGTGGGGGGACAGGGGTTGGTAAACTATGGCTACACCTTC. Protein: CSVGGQGLVNYGYTF.